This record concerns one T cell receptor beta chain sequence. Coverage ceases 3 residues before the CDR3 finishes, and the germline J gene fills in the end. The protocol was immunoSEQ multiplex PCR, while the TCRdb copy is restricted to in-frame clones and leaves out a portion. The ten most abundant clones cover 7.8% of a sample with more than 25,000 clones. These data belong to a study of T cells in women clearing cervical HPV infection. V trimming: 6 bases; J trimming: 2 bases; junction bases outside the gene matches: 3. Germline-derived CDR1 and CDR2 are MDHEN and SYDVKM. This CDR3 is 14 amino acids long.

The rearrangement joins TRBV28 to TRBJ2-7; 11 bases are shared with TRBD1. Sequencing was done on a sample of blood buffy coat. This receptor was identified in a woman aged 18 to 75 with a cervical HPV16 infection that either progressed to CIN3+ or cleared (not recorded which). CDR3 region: CASSPGQGAYEQYF. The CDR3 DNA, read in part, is TGTGCCAGCAGCCCGGGACAGGGGGCCTACGAG.